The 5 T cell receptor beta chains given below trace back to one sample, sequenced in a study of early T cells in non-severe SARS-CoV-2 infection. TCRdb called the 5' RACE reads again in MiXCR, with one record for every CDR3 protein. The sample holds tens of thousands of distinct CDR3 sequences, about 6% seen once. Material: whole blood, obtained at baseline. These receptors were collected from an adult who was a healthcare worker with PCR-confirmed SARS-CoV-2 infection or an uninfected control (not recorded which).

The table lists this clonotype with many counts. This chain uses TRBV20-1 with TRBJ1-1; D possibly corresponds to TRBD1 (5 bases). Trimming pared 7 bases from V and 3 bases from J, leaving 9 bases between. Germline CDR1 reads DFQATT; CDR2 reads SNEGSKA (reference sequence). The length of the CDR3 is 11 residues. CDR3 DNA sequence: TGCAGTGTAGCCAGGGACACTGAAGCTTTCTTT. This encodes CSVARDTEAFF.

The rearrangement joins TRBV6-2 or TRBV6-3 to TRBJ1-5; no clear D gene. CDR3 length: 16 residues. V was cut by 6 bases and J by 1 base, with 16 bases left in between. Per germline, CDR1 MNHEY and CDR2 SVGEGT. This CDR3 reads CASSRRQAQSNQPQHF. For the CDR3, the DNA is TGTGCCAGCAGCCGCCGCCAGGCTCAGAGCAATCAGCCCCAGCATTTT.

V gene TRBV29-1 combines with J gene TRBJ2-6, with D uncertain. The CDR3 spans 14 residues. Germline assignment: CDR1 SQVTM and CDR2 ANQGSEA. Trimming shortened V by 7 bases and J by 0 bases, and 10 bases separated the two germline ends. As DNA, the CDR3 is TGCAGCGCTACAGTTTTCTCTGGGGCCAACGTCCTGACTTTC. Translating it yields CSATVFSGANVLTF.

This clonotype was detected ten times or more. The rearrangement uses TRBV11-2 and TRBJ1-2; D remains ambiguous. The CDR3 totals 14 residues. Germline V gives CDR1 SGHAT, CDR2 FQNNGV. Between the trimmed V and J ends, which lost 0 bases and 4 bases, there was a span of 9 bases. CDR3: CASSLDARAYGYTF. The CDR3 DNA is TGTGCCAGCAGCTTAGATGCCAGAGCCTATGGCTACACCTTC.

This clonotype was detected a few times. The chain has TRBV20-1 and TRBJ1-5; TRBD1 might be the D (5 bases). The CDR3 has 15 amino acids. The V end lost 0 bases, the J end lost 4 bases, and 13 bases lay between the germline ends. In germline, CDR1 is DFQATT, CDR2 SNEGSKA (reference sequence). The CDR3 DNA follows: TGCAGTGCTAGAGATTACCGGGACGGTAATCAGCCCCAGCATTTT. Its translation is CSARDYRDGNQPQHF.